This T cell receptor (beta chain) was profiled in a study of CDR3 diversity in severe acne. TCRdb itself ran the PCR reads through MiXCR, one entry per CDR3 protein. Of roughly 79,000 distinct CDR3 sequences in the sample, around 54% were seen once. Sequences were obtained from blood. This sequence was found in a male donor with severe acne vulgaris.

Here the CDR3 reads CASSVGGDTYEQYF. The CDR3, as DNA: TGTGCCAGCAGCGTCGGGGGAGACACCTACGAGCAGTACTTC. This chain joins TRBV9 and TRBJ2-7, with a weak D call TRBD2 (6 bases). V lost 2 bases, J lost 2 bases, and 11 bases lay in between. CDR3 length: 14 amino acids. In germline, CDR1 is SGDLS, CDR2 YYNGEE. Combining the CDR3 with reference TRBV9 and TRBJ2-7 gives the whole variable domain DSGVTQTPKHLITATGQRVTLRCSPRSGDLSVYWYQQSLDQGLQFLIQYYNGEERAKGNILERFSAQQFPDLHSELNLSSLELGDSALYFCASSVGGDTYEQYFGPGTRLTVT.